This T cell receptor (beta chain) was observed in a study of regulatory T cells in long-lasting Graves disease. General study findings and limits: Whereas new patients shared 1,000 or so public clonotypes, persistent patients shared more, at approximately 2,700. Persistent disease showed a preference for TRBV28, TRBJ1-2 and TRBJ2-5.

The authors built TCR beta libraries using iRepertoire HTBI primers and Arm-PCR of CDR3 regions. TCRdb processed the multiplex PCR reads anew with MiXCR; each CDR3 protein has one entry. The sample includes some 490,000 distinct CDR3 sequences, more than 10% seen only once; the top ten take around 9.3%. This clonotype was seen ten or more times. Its antigen remains unknown. The CDR3 extends over 15 amino acids. The germline CDR1 and CDR2 sequences are SGHRS and YFSETQ. The V and J ends lost 4 bases and 6 bases, in that order; junction bases with no gene match: 8. Stated time point: newly diagnosed GD, antithyroid drugs for less than 3 months. PBMCs provided the RNA from which the TCR library was made. This sample was also put to use in a study of T cells in Graves' hyperthyroidism and ophthalmopathy.

V usage is TRBV5-1 and J usage is TRBJ2-7; TRBD1 matches 12 bases. The TCR comes from a young woman with Graves disease. The source material was peripheral blood mononuclear cells (PBMCs), sampled at new diagnosis, from a patient treated with antithyroid drugs. The CDR3 sequence: CASSPGTGGEFEQYF. The CDR3, as DNA: TGCGCCAGCAGCCCAGGGACAGGGGGCGAATTCGAGCAGTACTTC.